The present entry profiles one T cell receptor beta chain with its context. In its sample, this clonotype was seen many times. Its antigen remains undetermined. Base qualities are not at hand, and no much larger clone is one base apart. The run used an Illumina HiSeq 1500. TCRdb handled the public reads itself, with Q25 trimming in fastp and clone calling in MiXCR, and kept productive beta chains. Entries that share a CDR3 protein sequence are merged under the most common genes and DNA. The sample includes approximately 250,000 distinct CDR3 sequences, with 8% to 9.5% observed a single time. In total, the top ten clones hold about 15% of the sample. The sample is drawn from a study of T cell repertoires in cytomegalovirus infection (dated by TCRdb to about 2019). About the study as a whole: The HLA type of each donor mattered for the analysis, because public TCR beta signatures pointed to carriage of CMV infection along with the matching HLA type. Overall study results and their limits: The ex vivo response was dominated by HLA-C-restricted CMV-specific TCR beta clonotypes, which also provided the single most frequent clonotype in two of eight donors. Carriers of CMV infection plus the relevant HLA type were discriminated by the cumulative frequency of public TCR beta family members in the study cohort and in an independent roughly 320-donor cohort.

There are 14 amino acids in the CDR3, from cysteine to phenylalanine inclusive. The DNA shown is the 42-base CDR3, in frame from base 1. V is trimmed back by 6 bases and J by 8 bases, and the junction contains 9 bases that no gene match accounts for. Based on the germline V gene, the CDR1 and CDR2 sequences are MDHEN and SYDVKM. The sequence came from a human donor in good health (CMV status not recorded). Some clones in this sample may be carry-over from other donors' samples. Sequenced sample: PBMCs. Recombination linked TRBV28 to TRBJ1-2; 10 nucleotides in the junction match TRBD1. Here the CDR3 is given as CASSIGTGAWGYTF. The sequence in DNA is TGTGCCAGCAGCATTGGGACAGGGGCGTGGGGCTACACCTTC.